These 30 T cell receptor beta chains were sequenced from one sample in a study of blood T cell repertoires in COVID-19. Only in-frame clones appear in the TCRdb table, and some are missing; sequencing was by immunoSEQ multiplex PCR. The table lists about 110,000 clones, approximately 85% of them singletons. The sequencing input was peripheral blood. All receptors derive from a man between 35 and 55 years old with acute or convalescent COVID-19.

This chain links TRBV27 with TRBJ2-1; D is ambiguous. The CDR3 has 13 amino acids. Germline CDR1 MNHEY, CDR2 SMNVEV (reference sequence). The ends were cut back, 2 bases at V and 4 bases at J, with 6 bases in the middle. The CDR3 here is CASSLDFYNEQFF. CDR3 coding DNA: TGTGCCAGCAGTTTAGACTTTTACAATGAGCAGTTCTTC.

The CDR3 DNA reads TGTGCCAGCAGCTTAGGGACAGGGGGTGAGCAGTACTTC. The encoded protein is CASSLGTGGEQYF. The rearrangement uses TRBV5-8 and TRBJ2-7, with 11 bases fitting TRBD1. Losses at the gene ends were 2 bases for V and 7 bases for J; bases not matched to a gene: 2. This CDR3 has 13 amino acids. The germline V gene encodes CDR1 SGHTS and CDR2 YDEGEE.

This clone was seen more than once but under ten times. V gene TRBV28 combines with J gene TRBJ1-3, with 8 positions matching TRBD1. Losses at the gene ends were 1 base for V and 5 bases for J; bases not matched to a gene: 4. The CDR3 covers 15 residues. CDR1 is MDHEN and CDR2 is SYDVKM in the germline V gene. The CDR3 DNA is TGTGCCAGCAGTTTATATTCCAGGGGGCGAAACACCATATATTTT. Encoded protein: CASSLYSRGRNTIYF.

V is TRBV6-5 and J is TRBJ2-5; tentatively, D is TRBD2 (6 bases). The germline CDR1 and CDR2 sequences are MNHEY and SVGAGI. The germline V and J ends were trimmed by 7 bases and 3 bases, with 15 bases remaining between them. The CDR3 is 14 amino acids. CDR3 amino acids: CASTAGGDEETQYF. CDR3 DNA: TGTGCCAGCACCGCTGGCGGGGATGAAGAGACCCAGTACTTC.

J is TRBJ2-3 and V is TRBV19; 8 positions agree with TRBD2. The CDR3 is 14 amino acids. Germline CDR1 reads LNHDA; CDR2 reads SQIVND (reference sequence). Trimming cost V 3 bases and J 9 bases; bases outside gene matches: 8. The DNA of the CDR3 is TGTGCCAGTAGTATTGGCAGCGGGAGTGGAACGCAGTATTTT. It specifies CASSIGSGSGTQYF. Drawing the rest from reference TRBV19 and TRBJ2-3, the complete variable domain is DGGITQSPKYLFRKEGQNVTLSCEQNLNHDAMYWYRQDPGQGLRLIYYSQIVNDFQKGDIAEGYSVSREKKESFPLTVTSAQKNPTAFYLCASSIGSGSGTQYFGPGTRLTVL.

V gene TRBV7-2 combines with J gene TRBJ2-2; D gene unclear. This CDR3 contains 13 residues. The germline V and J ends were trimmed by 5 bases and 5 bases, with 9 bases remaining between them. CDR1 is SGHTA, CDR2 FQGNSA, per germline. DNA of the CDR3: TGTGCCAGCAGCCCCTACCTAACCGGGGAGCTGTTTTTT. Translated, it gives CASSPYLTGELFF. The complete variable domain, with remaining parts taken from reference TRBV7-2 and TRBJ2-2, reads GAGVSQSPSNKVTEKGKDVELRCDPISGHTALYWYRQSLGQGLEFLIYFQGNSAPDKSGLPSDRFSAERTGGSVSTLTIQRTQQEDSAVYLCASSPYLTGELFFGEGSRLTVL.

The V call is TRBV7-8, the J call TRBJ2-7; 8 nucleotides match TRBD1. Trimming took 3 bases from V and 3 from J; bases not matched to a gene: 4. The CDR3 is 14 amino acids. From germline, CDR1 is SGHVS and CDR2 FQNEAQ. CDR3 sequence reads: CASSFGQGVYEQYF. The CDR3 region has the DNA TGTGCCAGCAGCTTCGGACAGGGTGTCTACGAGCAGTACTTC. Full variable domain (rest looked up from reference TRBV7-8 and TRBJ2-7): GAGVSQSPRYKVAKRGQDVALRCDPISGHVSLFWYQQALGQGPEFLTYFQNEAQLDKSGLPSDRFFAERPEGSVSTLKIQRTQQEDSAVYLCASSFGQGVYEQYFGPGTRLTVT.

The chain joins TRBV3-1 (or the pseudogene TRBV3-2) to TRBJ2-2, with 13 bases aligning to TRBD2. The CDR3 runs to 17 residues. The germline V gene encodes CDR1 LGHDT and CDR2 YNNKEL (reference sequence). V lost 4 bases to trimming and J lost 0 bases; unmatched junction nucleotides: 2. CDR3 DNA: TGTGCCAGCAGCCTCGGACTAGCGGGAGCGAACACCGGGGAGCTGTTTTTT. This translates into CASSLGLAGANTGELFF.

This clone was counted at least ten times. The chain couples TRBV7-9 to TRBJ2-7; perhaps TRBD2 as D (6 bases). V was pared by 5 bases and J by 2 bases, with 16 bases between. This CDR3 is 15 amino acids long. The germline CDR1 and CDR2 sequences are SEHNR and FQNEAQ (reference sequence). CDR3 residues: CASSSRRDRTYEQYF. Here the CDR3 DNA reads TGTGCCAGCAGCAGTAGGAGGGACCGTACCTACGAGCAGTACTTC.

This clone was counted a few times. The chain joins TRBV12-3 or TRBV12-4 to TRBJ2-7; D unresolved. The ends were cut back, 3 bases at V and 3 bases at J, with 9 bases in the middle. The CDR3 spans 13 residues. The CDR3 reads CASSFGGIYEQYF. The CDR3 DNA reads TGTGCCAGCAGTTTTGGCGGAATCTACGAGCAGTACTTC.

V is TRBV27 and J is TRBJ2-7; D might be TRBD2 (6 bases). CDR3 length: 14 amino acids. V lost 3 bases and J lost 7, with 16 bases in between. From germline, CDR1 is MNHEY and CDR2 SMNVEV (reference sequence). CDR3 loop: CASSFIAGSEEQYF. The CDR3 nucleotides are TGTGCCAGCAGTTTTATCGCGGGATCTGAAGAGCAGTACTTC.

The rearrangement links TRBV2 to TRBJ1-1; 9 nucleotides agree with TRBD1. Trimming at V came to 3 bases and at J to 0 bases, leaving 5 bases not matched to a gene. The CDR3 covers 16 residues. The germline CDR1 and CDR2 sequences are SNHLY and FYNNEI. The CDR3, as DNA: TGTGCCAGCAGTGAGGTACAGGGGGCCTTGAACACTGAAGCTTTCTTT. Its protein product is CASSEVQGALNTEAFF.

The rearrangement joins TRBV10-1 to TRBJ2-3, with 7 bases lining up with TRBD2. Germline lookup yields CDR1 WNHNN and CDR2 SYGVQD (reference sequence). V gave up 0 bases and J gave up 2 bases; unmatched junction bases: 8. The CDR3 extends over 17 amino acids. In DNA form, the CDR3 reads TGCGCCAGCAGTGAGTCGGGAGGACTAGTCCACACAGATACGCAGTATTTT. This codes for CASSESGGLVHTDTQYF.

The J gene is TRBJ2-7, the V gene TRBV18; D is perhaps TRBD1 (6 bases). The V gene lost 6 bases and the J gene lost 1 base, with 16 bases spanning the gap. CDR3 length: 15 residues. The germline V gene encodes CDR1 KGHSH and CDR2 LQKENI. CDR3 DNA: TGTGCCAGCTCCCGCCGGACAGCCGGATCCTACGAGCAGTACTTC. Its translation is CASSRRTAGSYEQYF. The full variable domain, in which reference TRBV18 and TRBJ2-7 provide the parts outside the CDR3, is NAGVMQNPRHLVRRRGQEARLRCSPMKGHSHVYWYRQLPEEGLKFMVYLQKENIIDESGMPKERFSAEFPKEGPSILRIQQVVRGDSAAYFCASSRRTAGSYEQYFGPGTRLTVT.

This chain joins TRBV7-2 and TRBJ2-1; 13 bases match TRBD2. CDR3 length: 16 amino acids. Looked up from germline, CDR1 is SGHTA and CDR2 is FQGNSA. The junction had 7 bases not matched to a gene; V was cut back by 5 bases and J by 6 bases. CDR3 in amino acids: CASSLQGLAGLNEQFF. Written as DNA, the CDR3 is TGTGCCAGCAGCCTACAGGGACTAGCGGGACTCAATGAGCAGTTCTTC. The full variable domain, rest sourced from reference TRBV7-2 and TRBJ2-1, is GAGVSQSPSNKVTEKGKDVELRCDPISGHTALYWYRQSLGQGLEFLIYFQGNSAPDKSGLPSDRFSAERTGGSVSTLTIQRTQQEDSAVYLCASSLQGLAGLNEQFFGPGTRLTVL.

Regarding this clone: At one of its ends the junction is not consistent with the germline gene, which may arise from a read error. The chain is built from TRBV7-7 and TRBJ2-5; D is perhaps TRBD1 (5 bases). Looked up from germline, CDR1 is SSHAT and CDR2 is FNYEAQ (reference sequence). The CDR3 runs to 11 residues. The chain's CDR3 is CASSSGETQYF. The CDR3 coding sequence is TGTGCTAGCAGCTCAGGGGAGACCCAGTACTTC.

This chain links TRBV6-6 with TRBJ2-7; D possibly corresponds to TRBD2 (5 bases). Germline V gene sequence: CDR1 MNHNY, CDR2 SVGAGI (reference sequence). V gave up 5 bases and J gave up 3 bases, with 11 bases separating them. The CDR3 loop spans 13 amino acids. The CDR3 DNA reads TGTGCCAGCAGTCCGGGGTCAATCTACGAGCAGTACTTC. Protein: CASSPGSIYEQYF.

The chain joins TRBV9 to TRBJ2-3, with 8 bases matching TRBD2. CDR3 length: 16 amino acids. Germline V gene sequence: CDR1 SGDLS, CDR2 YYNGEE. V lost 0 bases to trimming and J lost 2 bases; unmatched junction nucleotides: 5. The CDR3 loop is CASSVAGGLNTDTQYF. CDR3 DNA sequence: TGTGCCAGCAGCGTAGCGGGGGGGCTGAACACAGATACGCAGTATTTT.

The chain uses TRBV28 and TRBJ2-3; weak D call: TRBD1 (6 bases). Germline loops: CDR1 MDHEN, CDR2 SYDVKM. The V end lost 7 bases, the J end lost 3 bases, and 14 bases lay between the germline ends. The CDR3 sequence is 14 residues long. This CDR3 reads CASNEPGQTDTQYF. The CDR3 DNA follows: TGTGCCAGCAACGAACCGGGACAAACAGATACGCAGTATTTT.

V and J are TRBV12-3 or TRBV12-4 and TRBJ1-2; 8 nucleotides line up with TRBD1. This CDR3 has 13 amino acids. V shed 5 bases, J shed 6 bases, and the junction held 5 bases outside the gene matches. As DNA, the CDR3 is TGTGCCAGCAGTGATCCGGACAGGGATGGCTACACCTTC. The encoded protein is CASSDPDRDGYTF.

The gene calls are TRBV18 and TRBJ2-3; D call uncertain. V was pared by 6 bases and J by 0 bases, with 10 bases between. The CDR3 consists of 14 residues. Germline V gene data show CDR1 as KGHSH and CDR2 as LQKENI. The CDR3 DNA is TGTGCCAGCTCTCTGAGTGCTAGCACAGATACGCAGTATTTT. It codes for CASSLSASTDTQYF.

The V call is TRBV19, the J call TRBJ1-2; D is possibly TRBD1 (6 bases). With 4 bases removed from V and 2 bases from J, the gap between germline ends came to 11 bases. From germline, CDR1 is LNHDA and CDR2 SQIVND (reference sequence). CDR3 length: 14 residues. The CDR3 reads CASSTGTSNYGYTF. The CDR3 DNA reads TGTGCCAGTAGTACCGGGACATCGAACTATGGCTACACCTTC.

The V gene is TRBV11-1, the J gene TRBJ2-2, with a weak D call TRBD1 (5 bases). The germline V and J ends were trimmed by 3 bases and 4 bases, with 9 bases remaining between them. The CDR3 is 14 amino acids. Germline V lookup: CDR1 SGHAT, CDR2 FQDESV (reference sequence). The CDR3 loop is CASSLRRVTGELFF. CDR3 bases: TGTGCCAGCAGCTTGCGCAGGGTCACCGGGGAGCTGTTTTTT.

The rearrangement joins TRBV28 to TRBJ1-1, with D possibly matching TRBD1 (6 bases). The CDR3 runs to 13 residues. Trimming left V 6 bases short and J 10 bases short, with 18 bases between. CDR1 is MDHEN, CDR2 SYDVKM, per germline. The DNA for the CDR3 is TGTGCCAGCAGCCCCCCAACAGGGAACGGAGCTTTCTTT. Translated, it gives CASSPPTGNGAFF.

CDR3 loop: CASSPTGTSSKGTQYF. Here the CDR3 DNA reads TGCGCCAGCAGCCCTACCGGGACTAGCAGTAAGGGTACGCAGTATTTT. The V call is TRBV5-1, the J call TRBJ2-3; 9 nucleotides align to TRBD2. Trimming took 4 bases from V and 8 from J; bases not matched to a gene: 14. Germline V gene data show CDR1 as SGHRS and CDR2 as YFSETQ. This CDR3 comprises 16 residues.

CDR3 sequence (DNA): TGCGCCAGCAGTGCTAGCGGGGTCACCGGGGAGCTGTTTTTT. It translates to CASSASGVTGELFF. The chain joins TRBV10-1 to TRBJ2-2, with TRBD2 identical over 9 bases. This CDR3 region has 14 residues. J lost 4 bases, V lost 4 bases, and 1 base had no gene match. Germline CDR1 and CDR2: WNHNN and SYGVQD (reference sequence).

The rearrangement joins TRBV3-1 (or the pseudogene TRBV3-2) to TRBJ2-1; D is unclear. V was shortened by 4 bases and J by 4 bases, with 14 bases between the two germline ends. Germline loops: CDR1 LGHDT, CDR2 YNNKEL (reference sequence). The CDR3 totals 15 residues. For the CDR3, the DNA is TGTGCCAGCAGCCCTTTTGGCTCCAAATACAATGAGCAGTTCTTC. It translates to CASSPFGSKYNEQFF.

This clone appeared once. The chain carries TRBV7-9 and TRBJ1-2, with a possible D match to TRBD1 (6 bases). Looked up from germline, CDR1 is SEHNR and CDR2 is FQNEAQ (reference sequence). This CDR3 spans 14 amino acids. Trimming shortened V by 2 bases and J by 4 bases, and 11 bases separated the two germline ends. The CDR3 spells CASSLTGISYGYTF. The CDR3 DNA reads TGTGCCAGCAGCTTAACAGGGATTAGCTATGGCTACACCTTC.

CDR3 residues: CASSPHRGEGYTF. CDR3 sequence (DNA): TGTGCCAGCTCACCCCACCGGGGGGAGGGCTACACCTTC. The chain couples TRBV18 to TRBJ1-2; a possible D gene is TRBD1 (5 bases). Germline CDR1 KGHSH, CDR2 LQKENI. V dropped 3 bases and J dropped 8 bases, with 13 bases sitting between them. The CDR3 contains 13 residues.

This clone has only a few counts. The chain joins TRBV4-2 to TRBJ2-1, with a possible D match to TRBD1 (5 bases). Per the germline V gene, CDR1 is LGHNA and CDR2 is YNFKEQ. The V gene lost 2 bases and the J gene lost 6 bases, with 5 bases spanning the gap. The CDR3 has 12 amino acids. CDR3 nucleotide sequence: TGTGCCAGCAGCCAAAGGGGCAATGAGCAGTTCTTC. Translating gives CASSQRGNEQFF.